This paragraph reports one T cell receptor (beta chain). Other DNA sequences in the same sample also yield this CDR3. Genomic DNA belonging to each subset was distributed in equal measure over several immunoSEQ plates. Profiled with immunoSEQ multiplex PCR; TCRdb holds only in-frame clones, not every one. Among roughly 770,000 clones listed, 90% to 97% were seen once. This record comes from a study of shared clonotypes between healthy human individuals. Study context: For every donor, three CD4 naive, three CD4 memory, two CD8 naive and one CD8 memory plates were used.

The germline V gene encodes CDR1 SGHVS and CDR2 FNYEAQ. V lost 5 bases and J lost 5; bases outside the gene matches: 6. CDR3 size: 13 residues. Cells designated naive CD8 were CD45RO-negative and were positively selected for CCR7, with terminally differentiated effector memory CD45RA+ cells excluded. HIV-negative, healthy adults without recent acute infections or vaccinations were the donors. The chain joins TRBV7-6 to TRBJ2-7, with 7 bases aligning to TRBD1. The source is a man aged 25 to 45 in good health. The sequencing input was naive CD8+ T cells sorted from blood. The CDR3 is CASSLTGSHEQYF. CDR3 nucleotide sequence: TGTGCCAGCAGCCTGACAGGGAGCCACGAGCAGTACTTC. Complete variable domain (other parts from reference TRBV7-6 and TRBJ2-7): GAGVSQSPRYKVTKRGQDVALRCDPISGHVSLYWYRQALGQGPEFLTYFNYEAQQDKSGLPNDRFSAERPEGSISTLTIQRTEQRDSAMYRCASSLTGSHEQYFGPGTRLTVT.